The present entry profiles one TCR beta chain with its context. Germline V lookup: CDR1 SGDLS, CDR2 YYNGEE. The CDR3 consists of 16 residues. With V trimmed by 2 bases and J by 4 bases, 8 bases remained unmatched. The record originates from a study of blood T cell repertoires in COVID-19. The protocol was immunoSEQ multiplex PCR, while the TCRdb copy is restricted to in-frame clones and leaves out a portion. This repertoire shows hundreds of thousands of clones, just under 90% found once; its top ten account for roughly 4%. Source material: PBMCs or T cells enriched from blood (not recorded which). The chain uses TRBV9 and TRBJ1-2; 10 bases match TRBD1. The receptor was isolated from a woman aged 25 to 45 with acute COVID-19. The CDR3 DNA sequence: TGTGCCAGCAGCGTGGATGACAGGGGGCTGGGCTATGGCTACACCTTC. As protein: CASSVDDRGLGYGYTF.